The 16 T cell receptor beta chains below come from one sample, sequenced in a study of Graves' ophthalmopathy and Graves' hyperthyroidism. Scientists amplified the TCR beta CDR3 regions from RNA transcripts. RT-PCR in the first round used HTBI primers; a second-round multiplex PCR followed. MiXCR, applied by TCRdb to the multiplex PCR reads, yields one record per CDR3 protein. There are about 740,000 distinct CDR3 sequences in the sample; 40% occur only once, and approximately 43% lies in the top ten. Sequencing input: peripheral blood. These receptors were taken from an adult man with Graves' ophthalmopathy.

In the case of this clonotype: A much more abundant neighbour one base away suggests this may be a read error. No DNA is shown, since the ends of the CDR3 on it are uncertain; the CDR3 is the one TCRdb lists. The V gene is TRBV5-1, the J gene TRBJ1-2; the table assigns TRBD1, which was not confirmed against the DNA. From germline, CDR1 is SGHRS and CDR2 YFSETQ. Including both end residues, the CDR3 is 14 amino acids long. CDR3 in amino acids: CASSWGQGTYGFTF.

Turning to this clonotype: Possible read error: a much larger clone is one base away. The genes are TRBV5-1 and TRBJ2-5; D remains unclear. From germline, CDR1 is SGHRS and CDR2 YFSETQ. V was pared by 2 bases and J by 2 bases, with 10 bases between. This CDR3 has 14 amino acids. CDR3 coding DNA: TGCGCCAGCAGCTTCCCGGATAAGCAAGAGACCCAGTACTTC. The encoded protein is CASSFPDKQETQYF.

This clonotype was picked up many times. V and J are TRBV12-3 or TRBV12-4 and TRBJ2-7, with no clear D. Trimming cost V 4 bases and J 3 bases, with 7 bases left between them. The CDR3 loop spans 12 amino acids. The CDR3 is CASSSLGYEQYF. CDR3 DNA: TGTGCCAGCAGTTCCCTGGGCTACGAGCAGTACTTC.

This clonotype was seen only a few times. The rearrangement joins TRBV15 to TRBJ1-2, with D possibly being TRBD1 (6 bases). V lost 1 base and J lost 10, with 10 bases in between. Germline CDR1 reads LNHNV; CDR2 reads YYDKDF (reference sequence). This CDR3 has 12 residues. Written as DNA, the CDR3 is TGTGCCACCAGCAGAGGGACAGACTACTACACCTTC. It specifies CATSRGTDYYTF.

This clonotype was observed a single time. The V call is TRBV7-9, the J call TRBJ2-5; either TRBD1 or TRBD2 may supply D (5 bases each). Germline CDR1 and CDR2: SEHNR and FQNEAQ (reference sequence). Trimming stripped 3 bases from V and 2 bases from J, with 10 bases between. This CDR3 contains 14 residues. The CDR3 reads CASSFLGEQETQYF. CDR3 nucleotides: TGTGCCAGCAGCTTTTTGGGGGAGCAAGAGACCCAGTACTTC.

This clonotype has ten or more counts. The chain is built from TRBV10-1 and TRBJ2-7; 11 bases line up with TRBD2. Trimming removed 8 bases from V and 6 bases from J; junction bases left unmatched: 9. The CDR3 has 14 amino acids. In germline, CDR1 is WNHNN, CDR2 SYGVQD (reference sequence). The CDR3 DNA is TGCGCCAGCTCCATGACTAGCGGGAAGGGCGAGCAGTACTTC. This encodes CASSMTSGKGEQYF.

As regards this clonotype: One end of the junction fails to match germline, which may point to a read error. The chain carries TRBV6-6 and TRBJ2-7, with D possibly matching TRBD1 (5 bases). Germline lookup yields CDR1 MNHNY and CDR2 SVGAGI (reference sequence). The CDR3 is 13 residues long. The CDR3 region has the DNA TGTGCCGGCAGTGGGGCATGGGGTAGAGAGCAGTACTTC. Amino acids: CAGSGAWGREQYF.

The chain couples TRBV20-1 to TRBJ1-3; 9 bases match TRBD1. Germline CDR1 reads DFQATT; CDR2 reads SNEGSKA (reference sequence). J lost 4 bases, V lost 3 bases, and 1 base had no gene match. The CDR3 totals 13 residues. The CDR3 reads CSARGQGGNTIYF. The CDR3 DNA reads as TGCAGTGCTAGGGGACAGGGCGGAAACACCATATATTTT.

This clonotype has more than one count but fewer than ten. J is TRBJ1-2 and V is TRBV6-1; TRBD1 aligns across 11 bases. The CDR3 length is 16 residues. Germline V gene data show CDR1 as MNHNS and CDR2 as SASEGT. With V trimmed by 5 bases and J by 3 bases, 8 bases remained unmatched. The CDR3 is CASSSSRDRGDYGYTF. The DNA for the CDR3 is TGTGCCAGCAGTTCGTCCCGGGACAGGGGGGACTATGGCTACACCTTC.

As concerns this clonotype: A junction end diverges from the germline sequence, so it may reflect a read error. The chain has TRBV6-5 and TRBJ2-7, with a tentative D call TRBD1 (6 bases). The CDR3 contains 14 residues. Germline CDR1 MNHEY, CDR2 SVGAGI. In DNA form, the CDR3 reads TGTGTCAGCAGTCAACGGACAGCCTCCTACGAGCAGTACTTC. This sequence encodes CVSSQRTASYEQYF.

This clonotype has ten or more counts. The chain couples TRBV10-3 to TRBJ1-6; perhaps TRBD1 as D (6 bases). The germline V and J ends were trimmed by 6 bases and 7 bases, with 16 bases remaining between them. This CDR3 is 15 amino acids long. The germline V gene has CDR1 ENHRY and CDR2 SYGVKD. The CDR3 is CAIRERRTENSPLHF. For the CDR3, the DNA is TGTGCCATCAGGGAGAGACGGACAGAGAATTCACCCCTCCACTTT.

The chain joins TRBV12-3 or TRBV12-4 to TRBJ2-7; 12 bases align to TRBD2. The CDR3 extends over 17 amino acids. Trimming cost V 7 bases and J 3 bases; bases outside gene matches: 13. The CDR3 nucleotides are TGTGCCAGCATCCTAGGGGTTACTAGCGGGAGGATCTACGAGCAGTACTTC. Translation gives CASILGVTSGRIYEQYF.

This clonotype was observed a handful of times. The chain is built from TRBV20-1 and TRBJ1-1; weak D call: TRBD1 (5 bases). CDR3 length equals 13 residues. V was trimmed by 7 bases and J by 4 bases, leaving 16 bases between them. Germline values: CDR1 DFQATT, CDR2 SNEGSKA (reference sequence). Written as DNA, the CDR3 is TGCAGTGTAGGGGCACAGAGGGGCACTGAAGCTTTCTTT. Translation: CSVGAQRGTEAFF.

This chain connects TRBV29-1 to TRBJ2-5, with 8 bases fitting TRBD2. CDR3 length: 13 residues. CDR1 and CDR2 (germline): SQVTM, ANQGSEA. V gave up 6 bases and J gave up 11 bases; unmatched junction bases: 14. CDR3 sequence: CSVVSGVYNEQYF. The CDR3 nucleotides read TGCAGCGTGGTTAGCGGGGTCTACAATGAGCAGTACTTC.

V is TRBV10-3 and J is TRBJ1-5; 8 nucleotides match TRBD1. CDR3 length: 13 amino acids. Germline V CDR1 and CDR2: ENHRY, SYGVKD. The V segment lost 10 bases and the J segment 7 bases; nucleotides outside the gene matches: 9. Here the CDR3 reads CASRTGLSQPQHF. The CDR3 nucleotides are TGTGCCAGCAGGACAGGGCTGTCGCAGCCCCAGCATTTT.

This clonotype was seen a handful of times. The rearrangement links TRBV29-1 to TRBJ1-1, with D hard to call. The CDR3 has 13 residues. Germline V lookup: CDR1 SQVTM, CDR2 ANQGSEA. The V and J ends lost 2 bases and 1 base respectively, with 8 bases between them. CDR3 region: CSVEKAANTEAFF. DNA of the CDR3: TGCAGCGTTGAAAAAGCAGCGAACACTGAAGCTTTCTTT.